This T cell receptor beta chain appears in the sequencing data of a study of shared clonotypes between healthy human individuals (TCRdb year 2020). Regarding the study in general: A few men and two women, aged 18 to 49 years, made up the cohort. For each donor, three plates each were used for CD4 naive and CD4 memory, two plates were used for CD8 naive, and one plate was used for CD8 memory. To estimate repertoire size and how much clonotypes are shared between individuals, the study performed deep sequencing of blood TCR repertoires from a handful of healthy adults. To increase sequencing depth and limit assay-specific biases, TCR repertoire library preparation and sequencing were carried out by different laboratories using diverse techniques. Each donor's leukapheresis produced roughly between about 0.8 and 10 billion PBMCs. What the authors observed across the whole study: The small number of donors limited the genetic and exposure-history diversity represented. Compared with non-shared clonotypes, clonotypes shared by all four sorted-subset donors had higher generation probabilities. Naive subsets generally had larger estimated clonotype richness than memory subsets. Incomplete sequencing was indicated by rarefaction of sorted-subset datasets, despite the large sequencing depth. About 5% of naive CD4, around 4% of naive CD8, approximately 2% of memory CD4, and about 0.4% of memory CD8 clonotypes were shared across a few donors. Based on pairwise subsampling, the degree of clonotype sharing among donors was expected to be affected by sequencing depth. Sampling was restricted to blood, and TCR repertoires in tissues likely differ from the TCR repertoires found in blood.

Details on this clone: The clone's antigen remains unknown. No base quality values were provided; no much bigger clone lies one nucleotide off.

The donors were healthy, HIV-negative adults with no recently reported acute infections or vaccinations. Every donor was a Caucasian adult residing in Nashville, Tennessee, USA. CD4+ T cells were enriched through magnetic negative selection, after which naive cells were positively selected on CD45RA and the remaining negative fraction served as the memory subset. Blood was collected by leukapheresis, and PBMCs were isolated by Ficoll-Histopaque density gradient centrifugation and then cryopreserved in liquid nitrogen vapor phase. Purity and quantity of every magnetically sorted T cell population were checked by analytical flow cytometry. From each sorted fraction, genomic DNA was isolated and quantified by UV absorbance on a Nanodrop 2000c. Using the deep immunoSEQ assay, multiplex PCR amplified TCR CDR3 regions from genomic DNA. Extracted genomic DNA from each cell subset was spread evenly across all wells of several immunoSEQ 96-well plates, with each plate serving as a replicate. Each replicate PCR for sorted subsets received approximately 220 ng genomic DNA, equal to some 32,000 T cell genomes. Purified libraries were measured with a Qubit 3.0 fluorometer, size-checked on a Bioanalyzer 2100, and measured again with the KAPA Library Quantification kit. A separate single-read 150-cycle Illumina NextSeq 550 flow cell was used to sequence each immunoSEQ 96-well plate. Concerning the study's data processing: The immunoSEQ output contained only junctional sequences without quality scores, so filtering could not match that applied to full-length reads. To assign V/J genes and CDR3, sequences were annotated using PyIR, a Python wrapper for IgBLAST v1.9, with IMGT germline references. Any read was removed if the V/J assignment was weak (E-value above 1e-6), the CDR3 was missing, or the read contained stop codons, out-of-frame junctions, or ambiguous translated residues. V3J clonotypes were defined as sequences sharing the same inferred V gene, J gene, and CDR3 amino acid sequence. To compute the percentage overlap between repertoires, the number of shared unique clonotypes was divided by the size of the smaller repertoire. RTK rarefaction, the Chao1 estimator, and Recon v2.1 estimates of unobserved clonotypes were used to assess repertoire richness. Generation probabilities for all TCRbeta clonotypes obtained by the gDNA method from four donors were computed using OLGA. Entries here come from immuneACCESS through TCRdb and include only in-frame sequences with V and J called. Some clones fail to appear in such tables; in the studies checked, an unresolved V gene covers under half of the shortfall, and the cause of the remainder is unknown. V, J and clone size are those of that table, while D and trimming were read from the DNA. The table for this sample lists more than 2,000,000 clones; approximately 95% of them were counted only once. The top ten clones comprise around 0.4% of the sample.

The sample taken for sequencing was naive CD4+ T cells from PBMCs. The sample's cell subset or site label, in plain terms: CD45RA+ positively selected. The TCR originated in a man in his late teens or twenties in good health. Some clones in this sample may be carry-over from other donors' samples.

The nucleotides read TGTGCCAGCAGTGCCTCGGGACAGGGTGGGGGCTACACCTTC. Translated, it gives CASSASGQGGGYTF. Recombination connected TRBV6-1 to TRBJ1-2; TRBD1 lines up with 9 middle nucleotides. Per the germline V gene, MNHNS is the CDR1 and SASEGT is the CDR2. V loses 4 bases at its end and J loses 8 bases; junction bases beyond the gene matches: 8. Including cysteine and phenylalanine, the CDR3 has 14 amino acids. This entry keeps only the CDR3 DNA: 42 bases, framed from base 1.